This T cell receptor beta chain was sequenced for a study of blood T cell repertoires in COVID-19. Germline-derived CDR1 and CDR2 are SGHRS and YFSETQ. With 1 base removed from V and 9 bases from J, the gap between germline ends came to 11 bases. This CDR3 has 13 residues. Participants came from under 30 US areas, aged roughly 18 to 95 years. Per the authors' pipeline: Amplifying reference gene primers gave estimates of nucleated cell counts. Using immunoSEQ multiplex PCR, the repertoire was profiled, and TCRdb retains in-frame clones only, with some absent. V and J calls and clone size are given by that table; D and trimming were obtained from the DNA. The sample holds over 250,000 clones, roughly 91% seen once.

The sequence came from a woman aged 60-75 years who had recovered from COVID-19. The V gene is TRBV5-1, the J gene TRBJ1-5; D perhaps matches TRBD1 (5 bases). The sequencing input was PBMCs or T cells enriched from blood (not recorded which). The CDR3 sequence: CASSLTGLGPQHF. Written as DNA, the CDR3 is TGCGCCAGCAGCTTGACAGGCCTCGGGCCCCAGCATTTT.